What follows describes a single T cell receptor (beta chain). Its matching antigen is unknown. The CDR3 runs 17 residues. CDR1 and CDR2 from the germline V gene are SGHRS and YFSETQ. The V and J ends lost 7 bases and 2 bases respectively, with 23 bases between them. This entry belongs to a study of T cells after yellow fever vaccination. The study made its TCR cDNA through 5'RACE template switching. That step introduced a universal primer site along with UMIs. TCRdb re-called the 5' RACE reads through MiXCR, storing one row per CDR3 protein. The sample contains approximately 550,000 distinct CDR3 sequences, over 15% of which appear only once. Findings of the study overall: Though weaker, the secondary response peaked faster, on day 5 versus 15.

The origin of this receptor is a man aged 25 to 40 who received the YFV17D yellow fever vaccine. This chain uses TRBV5-1 with TRBJ2-3, with D maybe TRBD2 (5 bases). Specimen: PBMCs, collected 15 days after the yellow fever booster vaccination. The CDR3 region has the DNA TGCGCCAGCTACGCGCTACTACCGGGAACACACACAGATACGCAGTATTTT. Protein sequence: CASYALLPGTHTDTQYF.